The 25 T cell receptor beta chains given below trace back to one sample, sequenced in a study of CD8 T cells in Susac syndrome. Random-hexamer reverse transcription was applied to roughly 0.45 to 1 ug RNA. MiXCR, applied by TCRdb to the immunoSEQ multiplex PCR reads, yields one record per CDR3 protein. The sample lists roughly 250,000 distinct CDR3 sequences; about 95% were seen once. Sequences were obtained from CD4+ T cells from PBMCs. The receptors were gathered from a human donor with Susac syndrome.

This chain joins TRBV30 and TRBJ2-7; tentatively, D is TRBD2 (6 bases). V was shortened by 3 bases and J by 7 bases, with 10 bases between the two germline ends. CDR1 GTSNPN and CDR2 SVGIG come from the germline V gene (reference sequence). This CDR3 is 11 amino acids long. The DNA of the CDR3 is TGTGCCTGGAGCCGCCGGGGGGAGCAGTACTTC. Translated: CAWSRRGEQYF.

The V gene is TRBV5-1, the J gene TRBJ2-7; D possibly corresponds to TRBD2 (6 bases). V was cut by 5 bases and J by 0 bases, with 15 bases left in between. CDR1 and CDR2 (germline): SGHRS, YFSETQ. This CDR3 has 15 amino acids. The CDR3 protein is CASRDGGGSSYEQYF. CDR3 DNA: TGCGCCAGCAGAGACGGTGGGGGGAGCTCCTACGAGCAGTACTTC.

The V and J genes are TRBV2 and TRBJ1-1; the D gene is possibly TRBD1 (5 bases). Per germline, CDR1 SNHLY and CDR2 FYNNEI. V shed 6 bases and J shed 5 bases, with 10 bases lying between them. The CDR3 loop spans 12 amino acids. CDR3 coding DNA: TGTGCCAGCAGGGACACTTGGACTGAAGCTTTCTTT. Protein sequence: CASRDTWTEAFF.

V gene TRBV3-1 combines with J gene TRBJ2-3; 10 positions agree with TRBD2. This CDR3 contains 14 residues. The V gene end was trimmed by 5 bases and the J gene end by 5 bases; junction bases not matched to a gene: 4. CDR1 and CDR2 from the germline V gene are LGHDT and YNNKEL (reference sequence). CDR3 nucleotide sequence: TGTGCCAGCAGCTACCGACTAGCGGGAGATACGCAGTATTTT. Its translation is CASSYRLAGDTQYF.

This clonotype was counted a few times. This sequence joins TRBV12-3 or TRBV12-4 and TRBJ1-1; no firm D call. The CDR3 runs 14 residues. V dropped 3 bases and J dropped 1 base, with 9 bases sitting between them. Written as DNA, the CDR3 is TGTGCCAGCAGTTTGGGCCAGTCGAACACTGAAGCTTTCTTT. This gives the protein CASSLGQSNTEAFF.

V is TRBV7-9 and J is TRBJ2-2; D uncertain. V was shortened by 3 bases and J by 4 bases, with 9 bases between the two germline ends. CDR1 SEHNR and CDR2 FQNEAQ come from the germline V gene (reference sequence). This CDR3 has 14 amino acids. The CDR3 spells CASSFFKTTGELFF. The CDR3 DNA reads as TGTGCCAGCAGCTTCTTCAAGACCACCGGGGAGCTGTTTTTT.

This sequence joins TRBV29-1 and TRBJ1-3; weak D call: TRBD1 (6 bases). The CDR3 is 16 residues long. CDR1 is SQVTM, CDR2 ANQGSEA, per germline. V shed 0 bases and J shed 4 bases, with 16 bases lying between them. The DNA for the CDR3 is TGCAGCGTTGAAGAGGGGGGCAAGTCTTTGGGAAACACCATATATTTT. Translation gives CSVEEGGKSLGNTIYF.

The chain links TRBV29-1 to TRBJ1-3; TRBD1 might be the D (5 bases). The CDR3 spans 15 residues. Trimming removed 4 bases at V and 0 bases at J, with 13 bases between. In germline, CDR1 is SQVTM, CDR2 ANQGSEA. The DNA for the CDR3 is TGCAGCGTTGCAGAGGGGATGAGCTCTGGAAACACCATATATTTT. The encoded protein is CSVAEGMSSGNTIYF. Based on the CDR3 plus reference TRBV29-1 and TRBJ1-3, the full variable domain is SAVISQKPSRDICQRGTSLTIQCQVDSQVTMMFWYRQQPGQSLTLIATANQGSEATYESGFVIDKFPISRPNLTFSTLTVSNMSPEDSSIYLCSVAEGMSSGNTIYFGEGSWLTVV.

The chain links TRBV9 to TRBJ1-2; D gene unclear. The CDR3 is made up of 11 amino acids. V was pared by 6 bases and J by 8 bases, with 11 bases between. CDR1 is SGDLS and CDR2 is YYNGEE in the germline V gene. The CDR3 DNA sequence: TGTGCCAGCATCTCGGGGTACGGCTACACCTTC. This encodes CASISGYGYTF.

The gene calls are TRBV11-3 and TRBJ2-4; tentative D call: TRBD2 (6 bases). This CDR3 is 15 amino acids long. The germline gives CDR1 SGHNT, CDR2 YENEEA. V lost 4 bases and J 0 bases, leaving 10 bases between the germline ends. Written as DNA, the CDR3 is TGTGCCAGCAGCTCCCCGGGAGCAGCCAAAAACATTCAGTACTTC. Amino acid sequence: CASSSPGAAKNIQYF. The full variable domain, in which reference TRBV11-3 and TRBJ2-4 provide the parts outside the CDR3, is EAGVVQSPRYKIIEKKQPVAFWCNPISGHNTLYWYLQNLGQGPELLIRYENEEAVDDSQLPKDRFSAERLKGVDSTLKIQPAELGDSAVYLCASSSPGAAKNIQYFGAGTRLSVL.

V and J are TRBV25-1 and TRBJ1-4; TRBD1 matches at 8 bases. This CDR3 is built from 16 residues. With 4 bases clipped from V and 5 bases from J, the junction kept 9 bases outside the gene matches. Germline lookup yields CDR1 MGHDK and CDR2 SYGVNS. In DNA form, the CDR3 reads TGTGCCAGCAGTGCCGACAGGGGCCTGCTCAATGAAAAACTGTTTTTT. This codes for CASSADRGLLNEKLFF.

The chain has TRBV29-1 and TRBJ2-7, with a tentative D call TRBD1 (6 bases). Germline V lookup: CDR1 SQVTM, CDR2 ANQGSEA. Trimming shortened V by 6 bases and J by 6 bases, and 9 bases separated the two germline ends. This CDR3 has 10 amino acids. CDR3 in DNA: TGCAGCGTCGGGGACACCGAGCAGTACTTC. Translating gives CSVGDTEQYF.

The rearrangement uses TRBV7-9 and TRBJ2-3; 14 bases are shared with TRBD2. CDR3 length: 19 residues. From germline, CDR1 is SEHNR and CDR2 FQNEAQ (reference sequence). V lost 5 bases and J lost 3; bases outside the gene matches: 13. The CDR3: CASSRPAGTSGRLTDTQYF. CDR3 nucleotide sequence: TGTGCCAGCAGCCGACCAGCCGGGACTAGCGGGAGATTGACAGATACGCAGTATTTT.

The chain is built from TRBV30 and TRBJ2-7; a possible D gene is TRBD2 (5 bases). Per the germline V gene, CDR1 is GTSNPN and CDR2 is SVGIG (reference sequence). There are 13 residues in the CDR3. V dropped 1 base and J dropped 3 bases, with 10 bases sitting between them. The CDR3 here is CAWSALGNYEQYF. In DNA, the CDR3 is TGTGCCTGGAGTGCTCTCGGGAACTACGAGCAGTACTTC.

The chain combines TRBV6-6 with TRBJ1-2; possible D gene TRBD1, 6 bases. V lost 6 bases to trimming and J lost 5 bases, with 13 bases between them. CDR3 length: 13 amino acids. From germline, CDR1 is MNHNY and CDR2 SVGAGI (reference sequence). The CDR3 is CASRRTEEYGYTF. The CDR3 region has the DNA TGTGCCAGCAGAAGGACAGAAGAATATGGCTACACCTTC.

The V and J genes are TRBV20-1 and TRBJ1-1, with D perhaps matching TRBD1 (5 bases). V gave up 1 base and J gave up 4 bases, with 13 bases separating them. Germline V gene data show CDR1 as DFQATT and CDR2 as SNEGSKA (reference sequence). The CDR3 loop spans 14 amino acids. The CDR3 spells CSARGAWGGTEAFF. In DNA, the CDR3 is TGCAGTGCTAGAGGGGCCTGGGGGGGCACTGAAGCTTTCTTT.

The rearrangement links TRBV4-1 to TRBJ1-5; 9 positions agree with TRBD1. This CDR3 region has 16 residues. The J segment lost 3 bases and the V segment lost 2 bases, leaving 5 bases of the junction unmatched. CDR1 and CDR2 from the germline V gene are MGHRA and YSYEKL. This chain's CDR3 is CASSQQGQGHNQPQHF. The CDR3, as DNA: TGCGCCAGCAGCCAACAAGGACAGGGGCACAATCAGCCCCAGCATTTT.

The chain carries TRBV5-1 and TRBJ2-1, with D unresolved. Trimming removed 4 bases at V and 5 bases at J, with 13 bases between. The V gene's germline CDR1 is SGHRS and CDR2 YFSETQ. The CDR3 loop spans 14 amino acids. The CDR3 spells CASSGTAIHNEQFF. In DNA form, the CDR3 reads TGCGCCAGCAGCGGCACCGCGATACACAATGAGCAGTTCTTC.

J is TRBJ1-2 and V is TRBV5-1; possibly TRBD1 for D (5 bases). The CDR3 has 15 residues. The germline CDR1 and CDR2 sequences are SGHRS and YFSETQ. V lost 0 bases and J 8 bases, leaving 17 bases between the germline ends. The CDR3 loop is CASSLAGQGRDGYTF. The CDR3 nucleotides read TGCGCCAGCAGCTTGGCCGGTCAGGGACGTGACGGCTACACCTTC.

The chain uses TRBV29-1 and TRBJ2-7; tentative D call: TRBD2 (5 bases). The CDR3 runs 18 residues. Germline V gene lookup returns CDR1 SQVTM and CDR2 ANQGSEA. Trimming took 1 base from V and 4 from J, leaving 26 bases between them. The CDR3 DNA reads TGCAGCGTTGAAGTGCTCGTATTTACAGCGGATCACACGTACGAGCAGTACTTC. Amino acid sequence: CSVEVLVFTADHTYEQYF.

V is TRBV6-1 and J is TRBJ2-7; 13 nucleotides line up with TRBD2. The germline V gene encodes CDR1 MNHNS and CDR2 SASEGT. The CDR3 totals 17 residues. Losses at the gene ends were 5 bases for V and 0 bases for J; bases not matched to a gene: 7. CDR3 in amino acids: CASSLRLAGGTSYEQYF. The CDR3, as DNA: TGTGCCAGCAGTCTCCGACTAGCGGGAGGAACCTCCTACGAGCAGTACTTC.

The chain recombines TRBV21-1 with TRBJ2-2; the D segment call TRBD1 is taken from the table without a DNA check. TRBV21-1 is a documented pseudogene. CDR3 length equals 15 residues. CDR3 sequence (DNA): TGTGCCAGCAGTTGGGGGGGAGCGAACACCGGGGAGCTGTTTTTT. This gives the protein CASSWGGANTGELFF.

The rearrangement uses TRBV27 and TRBJ2-1; D is unclear. V gave up 6 bases and J gave up 5 bases, with 17 bases separating them. CDR1 and CDR2 (germline): MNHEY, SMNVEV (reference sequence). The CDR3 consists of 15 residues. CDR3: CASRSVDQYNNEQFF. CDR3 nucleotides: TGTGCCAGCAGGTCGGTAGATCAATATAACAATGAGCAGTTCTTC.

This clonotype appeared once. The chain is built from TRBV12-3 or TRBV12-4 and TRBJ1-2; a weak D match, TRBD1 (6 bases). There are 13 residues in the CDR3. With 6 bases removed from V and 3 bases from J, the gap between germline ends came to 11 bases. The CDR3: CASRPDSHYGYTF. The DNA of the CDR3 is TGTGCCAGCAGACCGGACAGCCACTATGGCTACACCTTC.

This rearrangement joins TRBV28 to TRBJ2-6; D unclear. V was pared by 2 bases and J by 0 bases, with 8 bases between. This CDR3 has 16 amino acids. CDR1 and CDR2 from the germline V gene are MDHEN and SYDVKM. Written as DNA, the CDR3 is TGTGCCAGCAGTTTAGGTCCCTTCTCTGGGGCCAACGTCCTGACTTTC. Translation: CASSLGPFSGANVLTF.